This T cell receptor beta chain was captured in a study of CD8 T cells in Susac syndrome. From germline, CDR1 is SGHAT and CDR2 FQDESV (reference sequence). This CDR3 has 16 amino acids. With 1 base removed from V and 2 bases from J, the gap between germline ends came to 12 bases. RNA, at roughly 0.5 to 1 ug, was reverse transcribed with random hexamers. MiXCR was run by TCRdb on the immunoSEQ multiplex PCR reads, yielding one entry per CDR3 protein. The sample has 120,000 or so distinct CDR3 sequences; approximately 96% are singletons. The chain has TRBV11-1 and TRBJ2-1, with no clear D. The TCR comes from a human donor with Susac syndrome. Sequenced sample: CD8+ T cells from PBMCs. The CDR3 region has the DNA TGTGCCAGCAGCTTAGGGACGGGTTTCCCCTACAATGAGCAGTTCTTC. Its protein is CASSLGTGFPYNEQFF.